These 14 T cell receptor beta chains came from one sample sequenced in a study of blood T cell repertoires in COVID-19 (dated by TCRdb to about 2020). Receptor libraries were prepared by the immunoSEQ multiplex PCR assay. Imported from immuneACCESS, the table was reduced by TCRdb to in-frame sequences with V and J called. These copies leave out some clones; in studies compared against another copy, an unresolved V gene accounts for under half, and the cause of the remainder is not known. For this sample the table gives more than 75,000 clones, of which approximately 86% were detected only once. The ten top clones hold more than 1% of the sample. Sample: peripheral blood. These receptors were obtained from a man older than 75 with active or convalescent COVID-19.

This rearrangement joins TRBV11-2 to TRBJ2-5; 7 bases align to TRBD1. CDR3 length: 13 residues. Germline values: CDR1 SGHAT, CDR2 FQNNGV. Trimming removed 6 bases from V and 5 bases from J; junction bases left unmatched: 6. CDR3 nucleotide sequence: TGTGCCAGCAGAATGGACAGGTTCGAGACCCAGTACTTC. Translating gives CASRMDRFETQYF.

The chain combines TRBV11-2 with TRBJ1-4, with 7 bases matching TRBD1. The CDR3 consists of 15 residues. Germline CDR1 reads SGHAT; CDR2 reads FQNNGV. With 3 bases clipped from V and 7 bases from J, the junction kept 8 bases outside the gene matches. The CDR3, as DNA: TGTGCCAGCAGCTTCCCGACAGGGACGGGTGAAAAACTGTTTTTT. Translation: CASSFPTGTGEKLFF.

The chain is built from TRBV23-1 and TRBJ2-1; 7 nucleotides match TRBD2. TRBV23-1 is labeled an ORF, and its function is uncertain. The CDR3 consists of 15 residues. The V segment lost 4 bases and the J segment 4 bases; nucleotides outside the gene matches: 7. CDR3 nucleotide sequence: TGCGCCAGCAGTCCGGGGGGAGAGCTATACAATGAGCAGTTCTTC. Its protein is CASSPGGELYNEQFF.

The rearrangement joins TRBV7-2 to TRBJ2-1; possible D gene TRBD2, 6 bases. Trimming shortened V by 6 bases and J by 6 bases, and 15 bases separated the two germline ends. This CDR3 has 14 amino acids. Germline lookup yields CDR1 SGHTA and CDR2 FQGNSA. CDR3: CASSSPTAGNEQFF. In DNA, the CDR3 is TGTGCCAGCAGTTCCCCGACAGCGGGCAATGAGCAGTTCTTC.

This clone was counted once. The V and J genes are TRBV7-2 and TRBJ1-1; 7 bases are a match to TRBD1. The CDR3 has 17 residues. Per germline, CDR1 SGHTA and CDR2 FQGNSA. V lost 5 bases and J lost 1; bases outside the gene matches: 13. As DNA, the CDR3 is TGTGCCAGCAGCCAAAGCAGGGGGACGATAAAGAACACTGAAGCTTTCTTT. Amino acids: CASSQSRGTIKNTEAFF.

The chain employs TRBV11-2 and TRBJ2-1; the D gene is possibly TRBD2 (5 bases). Trimming removed 1 base at V and 9 bases at J, with 13 bases between. The CDR3 is made up of 14 amino acids. The germline CDR1 and CDR2 sequences are SGHAT and FQNNGV. The CDR3 protein is CASSLVIGVLEQFF. CDR3 DNA: TGTGCCAGCAGCTTAGTTATCGGGGTACTTGAGCAGTTCTTC. The complete variable domain, with remaining parts taken from reference TRBV11-2 and TRBJ2-1, reads EAGVAQSPRYKIIEKRQSVAFWCNPISGHATLYWYQQILGQGPKLLIQFQNNGVVDDSQLPKDRFSAERLKGVDSTLKIQPAKLEDSAVYLCASSLVIGVLEQFFGPGTRLTVL.

This chain joins TRBV6-5 and TRBJ2-7; TRBD2 aligns across 7 bases. Germline values: CDR1 MNHEY, CDR2 SVGAGI. The CDR3 loop spans 16 amino acids. The V and J ends lost 0 bases and 2 bases, in that order; junction bases with no gene match: 7. The CDR3 loop reads CASSYSTGGDPYEQYF. The CDR3 nucleotides are TGTGCCAGCAGTTACTCGACGGGAGGCGATCCCTACGAGCAGTACTTC.

J is TRBJ2-1 and V is TRBV10-3; 9 bases align to TRBD2. The J segment lost 1 base and the V segment lost 6 bases, leaving 4 bases of the junction unmatched. CDR3 length: 15 residues. In germline, CDR1 is ENHRY, CDR2 SYGVKD. The CDR3 coding sequence is TGTGCCATCAGAGAGACTAGCGGTTCCTACAATGAGCAGTTCTTC. Amino acid sequence: CAIRETSGSYNEQFF.

The chain carries TRBV28 and TRBJ2-2, with a weak D call TRBD1 (5 bases). Trimming removed 6 bases at V and 4 bases at J, with 12 bases between. Germline-derived CDR1 and CDR2 are MDHEN and SYDVKM. CDR3 length: 14 residues. This CDR3 reads CASSPMDITGELFF. The CDR3 DNA sequence: TGTGCCAGCAGCCCAATGGACATCACCGGGGAGCTGTTTTTT.

This clone was observed once. V usage is TRBV9 and J usage is TRBJ2-3; 10 bases map to TRBD2. The CDR3 has 15 amino acids. Germline V CDR1 and CDR2: SGDLS, YYNGEE. Trimming took 0 bases from V and 10 from J; bases not matched to a gene: 8. The CDR3 DNA reads TGTGCCAGCAGCGTAGTGGCTAGCGGGAGTCGATCGCAGTATTTT. Its protein product is CASSVVASGSRSQYF.

The chain combines TRBV7-9 with TRBJ2-7, with 9 bases that match TRBD2. The CDR3 is made up of 14 amino acids. From germline, CDR1 is SEHNR and CDR2 FQNEAQ (reference sequence). The V segment lost 3 bases and the J segment 6 bases; nucleotides outside the gene matches: 6. CDR3 loop: CASSFGLAGLEQYF. Written as DNA, the CDR3 is TGTGCCAGCAGCTTTGGGCTAGCGGGACTCGAGCAGTACTTC. The variable domain in full, with the rest retrieved from reference TRBV7-9 and TRBJ2-7, is DTGVSQNPRHKITKRGQNVTFRCDPISEHNRLYWYRQTLGQGPEFLTYFQNEAQLEKSRLLSDRFSAERPKGSFSTLEIQRTEQGDSAMYLCASSFGLAGLEQYFGPGTRLTVT.

This clone was seen only once. The chain carries TRBV11-2 and TRBJ2-7; 8 bases are a match to TRBD2. The V gene end was trimmed by 4 bases and the J gene end by 2 bases; junction bases not matched to a gene: 13. Germline V gene lookup returns CDR1 SGHAT and CDR2 FQNNGV. The CDR3 is 17 residues long. The CDR3 DNA follows: TGTGCCAGCAGCTCAGTTGGAGGGGCGGGAGGCGCCTACGAGCAGTACTTC. It yields the protein CASSSVGGAGGAYEQYF. The full variable domain, its missing parts supplied by reference TRBV11-2 and TRBJ2-7, is EAGVAQSPRYKIIEKRQSVAFWCNPISGHATLYWYQQILGQGPKLLIQFQNNGVVDDSQLPKDRFSAERLKGVDSTLKIQPAKLEDSAVYLCASSSVGGAGGAYEQYFGPGTRLTVT.

The chain is built from TRBV6-2 or TRBV6-3 and TRBJ2-5, with 7 bases that match TRBD2. V was pared by 4 bases and J by 7 bases, with 12 bases of the junction left unmatched. Looked up from germline, CDR1 is MNHEY and CDR2 is SVGEGT. The CDR3 has 15 amino acids. CDR3 loop: CASSLLAEVGGTQYF. The CDR3 DNA follows: TGTGCCAGCAGTTTGCTAGCGGAAGTGGGGGGGACCCAGTACTTC.

The rearrangement uses TRBV21-1 and TRBJ2-2; whether TRBD1, the table's D call, matches the DNA was not checked. TRBV21-1 is noted as a pseudogene. CDR3 size: 14 residues. The DNA for the CDR3 is TGTGCCAGTCCCGACGCGACAAGCACCGGGGAGCTGTTTTTT. This sequence encodes CASPDATSTGELFF.